The source of this TCR beta chain is a study of cytomegalovirus exposure and HLA in healthy donors (dated by TCRdb to about 2017). Broadly, across the study: According to an earlier analysis of several hundred of the donors, about 190 million T cells yielded roughly 110 million unique TCR beta sequences and approximately 300 Gb of sequence data. An early release that covered 500 to 800 HLA-typed donors contained approximately 300 gigabases of sequencing data and tens of millions of unique TCR sequences. Of the roughly 410 genotyped donors, less than 90% were placed in the genetic ancestry cluster associated with self-reported Caucasian donors. The study was designed to test whether signatures of past pathogen exposure could be identified by cataloging public T cell receptors. The study used immunosequencing to profile the T cell repertoires of some 600 subjects and linked those repertoires to cytomegalovirus serostatus. In addition to the first cohort of 500 to 850 subjects, a separate validation cohort of 130 or so different subjects was used. To predict cytomegalovirus infection status, the study brought together high-throughput TCR immunosequencing, statistical association of individual TCRs with disease status, and machine learning. To study patterns of TCR occurrence, a later analysis re-analyzed previously published TCR beta repertoires from 500 to 850 donors and added high-resolution HLA genotyping. Rather than using new phenotypic data, the later analysis identified candidate immune exposures from TCR beta sequences and from how often those sequences occurred across donors. In an earlier analysis of 500 to 650 of the donors, high-throughput TCR beta sequencing was used to judge whether each TCR beta V gene segment behaved as functional or pseudogenic. Donor age, sex, ethnicity and CMV serostatus were compiled alongside the repertoire data. A later genetic analysis took genome-wide SNP genotypes for about 60% of the roughly 670 donors and used that subset as a discovery cohort. Every repertoire in the discovery cohort had been generated on one and the same sequencing platform. Class I and class II HLA loci were covered by the typing at four-digit resolution. Typing coverage varied by locus: roughly 629-640 donors for A, B, C, DRB1 and DQB1; approximately 500 for DQA1; approximately 570 for DPA1; more than 450 for DPB1. Because of strong linkage in the cohort, roughly five DR-DQ haplotypes were treated as single units for association and clustering. Across 300 to 500 genotyped donors of the cohort, an average of roughly 250,000 unique TCR beta nucleotide sequences per donor were sequenced, and roughly 18% of those sequences were non-productive.

General conclusions and limits of the study: The study gave a list of 150 to 200 TCR beta chains associated with cytomegalovirus. Most TCR sequences were observed very rarely across donors, whereas some public TCRs were present in many individuals. A cluster of highly shared sequence variants was judged likely to be a technical artifact of the sequencing pipeline. An earlier analysis of around 540 of the donors showed that most TCR beta V segments appeared in productive rearrangements either about 87% or about 30% of the time, which broadly matched IMGT annotations. The presence/absence analyses assumed that sequencing depth was roughly uniform across donors, and that assumption may not be true. A few of the identified cytomegalovirus-associated TCR beta chains were confirmed in vitro to be specific for cytomegalovirus antigens. A further reported finding was that TCR beta sequences accurately predicted the HLA-A and HLA-B alleles for most subjects in the first cohort. A later analysis reported that several top co-occurrence clusters appeared linked to parvovirus B19, influenza, CMV and Epstein-Barr virus. In a later genetic analysis, fewer N-insertions in productive TCRs were reported among donors in an Asian-associated ancestry cluster than the roughly 700-donor mean. In a later analysis, most CMV-associated TCR beta chains were found to appear HLA-restricted, with HLA associations seemingly driven largely by CMV exposure. Because counts were too low, about 15 rarely observed V segments, including chromosome 9 orphons, were left out of the earlier analysis of several hundred of the donors. A later analysis associated about 17,000 TCR beta sequences with specific HLA alleles at a false discovery rate of 0.05. HLA typing was unavailable for some donors at each locus, so association tests used only the typed subset. Linkage disequilibrium might explain the correlated functional status among segregating V segments, but an unknown experimental factor could not be ruled out. The authors suggested that the approach could potentially be extended to other disease states and immunological phenotypes. For the cohort, immune exposure information was limited to CMV serostatus. A later analysis found that TCR association rates varied across HLA loci, with DRB1 alleles showing the most associated TCRs and HLA-C alleles the fewest. The 87-base-pair reads could not distinguish some IMGT-functional V segments, including TRBV6-2 and TRBV6-3, so those segments were excluded. When HLA alleles, especially DR and DQ, strongly co-occurred, attributing TCR associations to individual alleles was difficult. A later genetic analysis associated a missense DCLRE1C variant with V-gene and J-gene trimming of TCR beta chains, and an independent cohort replicated the association. The classifier was reported to diagnose cytomegalovirus status with high specificity and sensitivity in both the original and validation cohorts. Only TCR beta chains were sequenced in this cohort, and the absence of alpha or paired-chain data limited detectable features. A later analysis found that HLA-associated TCR beta chains were more clonally expanded and had lower generation probabilities than equally common non-associated chains.

The cohort was made up of 500 to 850 healthy bone marrow donors. Cohort members were all nominally healthy when sampled, although unrecorded immune exposures were likely present. The donor was CMV seropositive and was included in the group of 250 to 300 seropositive cohort members. A peripheral blood sample was collected from each donor, and TCR beta sequencing was performed on peripheral blood mononuclear cells. The Qiagen DNeasy Blood Extraction Kit was used to extract genomic DNA from the blood cell samples. The CDR3, cysteine through phenylalanine, is 13 amino acids long. The read is trimmed to its CDR3 DNA, 39 bases read in frame from base 1. CDR1 GTSNPN and CDR2 SVGIG were looked up in the germline V gene (reference sequence). Trimming costs V 0 bases and J 7 bases, and their ends lie 10 bases apart. The library relied on the immunoSEQ multiplex PCR assay. The multiplex PCR relied on a mix of 60 forward primers for TCR Vbeta segments and 13 reverse primers for TCR Jbeta segments. Amplification of the CDR3 region of rearranged TCR beta genes was performed with a multiplex PCR assay on genomic DNA. Amplified TCR beta libraries were sequenced as 87-base-pair reads on the Illumina HiSeq System. On the authors' methods: Across the 666 repertoires, a later analysis counted approximately 75 million unique TCR beta chains, about 10 million of which were shared by at least two donors. Raw reads were error-corrected and collapsed into unique sequences by a nearest-neighbor algorithm in which closely related sequences were merged to remove PCR and sequencing errors. To assign V, D and J gene segments, CDR3 sequences were aligned to IMGT reference sequences. Each retained sequence needed at least a six-nucleotide match to both a V gene segment and a J gene segment. A rearrangement was called productive if the CDR3 had no stop codons and remained in frame with V and J, and every other rearrangement was called non-productive. CDR3 was defined according to IMGT convention as the region running from the second conserved V-encoded cysteine to the conserved J-encoded phenylalanine. In an earlier analysis of some 550 of the donors, sequences lacking an unambiguous match to a single V gene segment were excluded. An earlier analysis of 587 of the donors classified V segments as functional when productive rearrangements were above 56.7% and as segregating when the standard deviation between donors was above 5%. A statistical classification framework was developed to diagnose cytomegalovirus status using the catalog of TCR beta chain sequences. V and J gene assignment, in a later analysis, came from comparing TCR nucleotide sequences with IMGT/GENE-DB human TR gene sequences. Using the TCRdist pipeline, a later analysis assigned CDR3 sequences along with most-parsimonious VDJ recombination scenarios. In a later analysis, each TCR beta chain was defined by its CDR3 amino acid sequence together with its V-gene family, and reads without a unique V-gene family were excluded. A later analysis removed several hundred highly shared, low-generation-probability nucleotide sequences to deal with suspected cross-contamination and a sequencing artifact. A later analysis calculated a clonal expansion index for each public chain from normalized within-repertoire ranks of inferred template counts. In a later analysis, generation probabilities were computed using a VDJ recombination model fitted to out-of-frame rearrangements, and the results were checked against IGoR. In a later analysis, TCR-TCR, TCR-HLA and TCR-CMV co-occurrence was scored with hypergeometric tests, and a repertoire-size bias correction was applied to TCR pairs. False discovery rates were estimated in a later analysis by permuting HLA or CMV assignments 20 times. A later analysis grouped co-occurring TCRs with DBSCAN, adding TCRdist sequence similarity when clustering within HLA-allele-positive subsets. Repertoires with fewer than 30,000 or more than 120,000 public chains, plus five repertoires with anomalous nucleotide sharing, were excluded from co-occurrence clustering. TCRdb mirrors the immuneACCESS table, restricted to in-frame sequences. Some clones are absent from its copies; in checked studies, under half trace to an unresolved V gene, and the reason for the others is unknown. V, J and clone size were drawn from that table, and D and trimming were deduced from the DNA. In this sample the table shows 90,000 to 120,000 clones, around 76% of which occur a single time. The top ten clones comprise 2.7% of the sample.

As regards this clone: Its antigen target is currently unknown. No base quality values were provided; no much bigger clone lies one nucleotide off.

Sequencing was carried out using PBMCs. This clonotype was obtained from a man aged 25 to 45 in good health and CMV-seropositive. The chain uses TRBV30 and TRBJ1-5; the best D guess is TRBD1, with 6 bases matching. The CDR3 has the sequence CAWSVQGGQPQHF. The DNA sequence follows: TGTGCCTGGAGTGTACAGGGTGGCCAGCCCCAGCATTTT.